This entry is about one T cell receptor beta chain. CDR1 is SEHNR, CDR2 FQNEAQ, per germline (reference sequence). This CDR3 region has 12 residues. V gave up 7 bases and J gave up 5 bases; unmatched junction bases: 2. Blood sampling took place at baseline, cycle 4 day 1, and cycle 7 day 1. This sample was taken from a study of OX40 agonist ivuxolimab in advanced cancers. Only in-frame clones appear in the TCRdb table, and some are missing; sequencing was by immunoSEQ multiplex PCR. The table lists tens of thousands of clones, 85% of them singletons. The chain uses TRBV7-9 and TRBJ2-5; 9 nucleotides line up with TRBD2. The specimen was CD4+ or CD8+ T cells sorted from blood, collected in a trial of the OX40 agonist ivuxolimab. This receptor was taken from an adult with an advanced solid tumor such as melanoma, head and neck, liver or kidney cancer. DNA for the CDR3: TGTGCCAGCATGGCGGGAGGGGAGACCCAGTACTTC. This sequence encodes CASMAGGETQYF.